This T cell receptor beta chain came from a study of OX40 agonist ivuxolimab in advanced cancers. Background for the entire study: Ivuxolimab was an agonistic, fully human IgG2 monoclonal antibody directed against OX40 (CD134), a costimulatory receptor. A male proportion of 75% to 85% and a mean age of approximately 55 years, ranging from 23 to 79, were recorded for the dose-escalation cohort. The point of sequencing TCRbeta in the periphery was to test whether ivuxolimab changed TCR sequence diversity and drove clonal T-cell expansion. Three dose-escalation patients achieved partial responses, one with hepatocellular carcinoma and two with cutaneous melanoma. Of the approximately 53 patients in dose escalation, 19 had hepatocellular carcinoma, some 15 had melanoma, 9 had renal cell carcinoma and 9 had head and neck cancer. Intravenous ivuxolimab was administered to patients every 2 weeks at six dose levels: 0.01, 0.1, 0.3, 1.5, 3 and 10 mg/kg. The paper covers the monotherapy dose-escalation part of the phase I ivuxolimab trial, which included N ≈ 57 patients. Patients were allowed to have had prior anti-PD-1, anti-PD-L1 or anti-CTLA-4 therapy, and roughly two fifths of the dose-escalation patients had been treated with checkpoint inhibitors.

Patients with a history of autoimmune disease or receiving systemic immunosuppression were excluded from the trial. Peripheral blood for TCR sequencing was collected from all dose cohorts at baseline, on cycle 4 day 1, and on cycle 7 day 1. The samples were taken from a phase I, first-in-human, multicenter, open-label dose-escalation trial of ivuxolimab. The trial enrolled adults with locally advanced or metastatic head and neck squamous cell, hepatocellular, melanoma or renal cell carcinoma. Before TCR sequencing, CD4+ T cells and CD8+ T cells were sorted from peripheral blood as separate populations. Findings and caveats that apply to the study as a whole: On average, CD8+ T cells showed more expanded clones than CD4+ T cells after ivuxolimab. Low levels of normalized T-cell clonal expansion were also shown by some nonresponding patients. The antigen specificity of the peripheral T cells that underwent clonal expansion was not determined. At doses of 0.1 to 3.0 mg/kg, clonal expansion of both CD4+ and CD8+ blood T cells was observed from baseline to week 6. In partial responders in the 0.1-3.0 mg/kg groups, normalized peripheral clonal expansion was found to be among the lowest, especially among CD8+ T cells.

To sequence the TCRbeta CDR3 region, genomic DNA was isolated from the sorted cells. The immunoSEQ Assay was used for sequencing of TCRbeta CDR3 regions. This is the immuneACCESS table as TCRdb keeps it, with only in-frame sequences that have V and J called. A part of the clones is gone; compared with another copy, unresolved V genes explain less than half, and the rest is unexplained. This sample lists about 91,000 clones; around four fifths were detected once. Clones ranked in the top ten supply about 1.1% of the sample. In the case of this clone: The specificity of this receptor is unknown. No base qualities exist here, and no much larger clone lies one base off it.

Trimming takes 4 bases from V and 12 bases from J, and the germline ends sit 14 bases apart. The germline V gene specifies SGHRS as CDR1 and YFSETQ as CDR2. The CDR3 runs 12 residues from the cysteine to the phenylalanine. The only DNA kept is the CDR3, 36 bases in frame from the first base. The chain is encoded by TRBV5-1 joined to TRBJ2-1, with a tentative D gene TRBD1 over 5 matching bases. Sample: CD4+ or CD8+ T cells sorted from blood, taken in a trial of the OX40 agonist ivuxolimab. The receptor comes from an adult with an advanced solid tumor such as melanoma, head and neck, liver or kidney cancer. The sequenced DNA is TGCGCCAGCAGCCAAGGCAGGGCCTTGCAGTTCTTC. The resulting protein is CASSQGRALQFF.